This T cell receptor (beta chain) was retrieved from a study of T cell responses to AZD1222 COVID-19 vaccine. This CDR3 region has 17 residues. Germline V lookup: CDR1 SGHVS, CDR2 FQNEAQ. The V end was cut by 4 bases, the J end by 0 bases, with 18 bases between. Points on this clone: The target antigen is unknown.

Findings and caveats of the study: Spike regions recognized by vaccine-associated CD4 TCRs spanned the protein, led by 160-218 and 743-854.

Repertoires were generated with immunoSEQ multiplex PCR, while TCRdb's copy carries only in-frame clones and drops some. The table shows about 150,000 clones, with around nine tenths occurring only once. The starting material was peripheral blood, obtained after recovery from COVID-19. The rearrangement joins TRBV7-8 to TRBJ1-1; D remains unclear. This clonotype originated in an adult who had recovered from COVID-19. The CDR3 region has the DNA TGTGCCAGCAGCTCCAGTCGGCAGGCCAATTTGAACACTGAAGCTTTCTTT. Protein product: CASSSSRQANLNTEAFF.